One sample yielded the 24 T cell receptor beta chains listed below, sequenced in a study of T cell changes during pregnancy in multiple sclerosis. Profiled with immunoSEQ multiplex PCR; TCRdb holds only in-frame clones, not every one. Of nearly 40,000 clones in the sample, about 91% were seen once. This specimen consisted of CD4+ T cells from peripheral blood mononuclear cells, obtained in the third trimester of pregnancy. The source of these receptors is a female donor with multiple sclerosis, enrolled in a pregnancy study.

This sequence joins TRBV13 and TRBJ2-7; the match to TRBD2 covers 13 bases. Germline assignment: CDR1 PRHDT and CDR2 FYEKMQ (reference sequence). CDR3 length: 18 amino acids. Trimming at V came to 4 bases and at J to 2 bases, leaving 11 bases not matched to a gene. The CDR3 nucleotides are TGTGCCAGCAGCTCCAAACTAGCGGGAGGGCCTTATGCCTACGAGCAGTACTTC. Protein product: CASSSKLAGGPYAYEQYF.

This chain links TRBV10-1 with TRBJ2-2, with 11 nucleotides matching TRBD2. CDR1 WNHNN and CDR2 SYGVQD come from the germline V gene (reference sequence). The CDR3 loop spans 13 amino acids. V trimming: 9 bases; J trimming: 4 bases; junction bases outside the gene matches: 1. DNA of the CDR3: TGCGCCAGTGGGACTAGCGGCACCGGGGAGCTGTTTTTT. This translates into CASGTSGTGELFF.

As regards this clone: The junction departs from germline at one end; a sequencing error may be responsible. This chain uses TRBV5-5 with TRBJ2-7; the D is unclear. This CDR3 has 14 residues. The germline V gene has CDR1 SGHKS and CDR2 YYEKEE (reference sequence). The CDR3 DNA follows: TGTGCCAGCAGCTTCGCGCCAGGTCCCAGGTACCCCTCGTTC. Protein sequence: CASSFAPGPRYPSF. The complete variable domain, with remaining parts taken from reference TRBV5-5 and TRBJ2-7, reads DAGVTQSPTHLIKTRGQQVTLRCSPISGHKSVSWYQQVLGQGPQFIFQYYEKEERGRGNFPDRFSARQFPNYSSELNVNALLLGDSALYLCASSFAPGPRYPSFGPGTRLTVT.

The gene calls are TRBV6-1 and TRBJ1-4, with 9 nucleotides matching TRBD1. The trim removed 2 bases at V and 5 bases at J, leaving 9 bases unmatched. CDR1 and CDR2 (germline): MNHNS, SASEGT. This CDR3 region has 17 residues. In DNA form, the CDR3 reads TGTGCCAGCAGTGAATGGAGCGGGGACAGGGTAAATGAAAAACTGTTTTTT. Amino acid sequence: CASSEWSGDRVNEKLFF.

The chain joins TRBV27 to TRBJ2-5; the D gene is possibly TRBD1 (5 bases). The CDR3 extends over 15 amino acids. The germline V and J ends were trimmed by 4 bases and 0 bases, with 12 bases remaining between them. Germline V gene lookup returns CDR1 MNHEY and CDR2 SMNVEV (reference sequence). Written as DNA, the CDR3 is TGTGCCAGCAGTTCCCTCAGGGTATACCAAGAGACCCAGTACTTC. Protein: CASSSLRVYQETQYF.

The chain carries TRBV30 and TRBJ1-1; D call uncertain. Trimming took 4 bases from V and 1 from J, leaving 16 bases between them. Germline V gives CDR1 GTSNPN, CDR2 SVGIG (reference sequence). The CDR3 contains 15 residues. For the CDR3, the DNA is TGTGCCTGGACCTCCCCCGGGGTTTGGAACACTGAAGCTTTCTTT. Translated: CAWTSPGVWNTEAFF.

This sequence joins TRBV6-5 and TRBJ2-3; no firm D call. The V and J ends lost 2 bases and 5 bases respectively, with 5 bases between them. The CDR3 length is 12 residues. Per the germline V gene, CDR1 is MNHEY and CDR2 is SVGAGI. The CDR3 is CASSYPGDTQYF. The CDR3 coding sequence is TGTGCCAGCAGTTACCCCGGAGATACGCAGTATTTT.

The rearrangement links TRBV5-1 to TRBJ2-5; 7 nucleotides line up with TRBD1. The CDR3 is 16 amino acids. J gave up 5 bases and V 4 bases, and 14 bases lay outside the gene matches. Germline assignment: CDR1 SGHRS and CDR2 YFSETQ. The CDR3 nucleotides are TGCGCCAGCAGCCCGGGACAGCCCTTTGGTGGGGAGACCCAGTACTTC. It yields the protein CASSPGQPFGGETQYF.

The rearrangement links TRBV28 to TRBJ2-1, with 8 bases lining up with TRBD2. The CDR3 is 15 amino acids. Losses at the gene ends were 5 bases for V and 5 bases for J; bases not matched to a gene: 8. Germline values: CDR1 MDHEN, CDR2 SYDVKM. The CDR3 DNA sequence: TGTGCCAGCAGTCCCGGGACTAGAACGCACAATGAGCAGTTCTTC. Protein: CASSPGTRTHNEQFF.

This clone showed up just once. The genes are TRBV19 and TRBJ2-1, with 7 bases fitting TRBD2. The V segment lost 4 bases and the J segment 4 bases; nucleotides outside the gene matches: 4. Germline V gene data show CDR1 as LNHDA and CDR2 as SQIVND (reference sequence). The CDR3 covers 14 residues. The chain's CDR3 is CASSRGEGYNEQFF. The CDR3 DNA is TGTGCCAGTAGTAGGGGGGAGGGATACAATGAGCAGTTCTTC.

The V gene is TRBV29-1, the J gene TRBJ2-1, with D unresolved. This CDR3 is built from 11 residues. Germline CDR1 reads SQVTM; CDR2 reads ANQGSEA. Trimming removed 8 bases from V and 4 bases from J, with 9 bases in between. The CDR3, as DNA: TGCAGCCTGCCTAGTTACAATGAGCAGTTCTTC. It codes for CSLPSYNEQFF.

The chain couples TRBV6-5 to TRBJ1-3, with D perhaps TRBD1 (5 bases). V shed 10 bases and J shed 0 bases, with 13 bases lying between them. This CDR3 region has 14 residues. Germline-derived CDR1 and CDR2 are MNHEY and SVGAGI. The CDR3 DNA reads TGTGCCACTCAGACAGACTTCTCTGGAAACACCATATATTTT. Encoded protein: CATQTDFSGNTIYF.

The genes are TRBV27 and TRBJ2-3, with D possibly being TRBD1 (5 bases). This CDR3 spans 14 amino acids. CDR1 and CDR2 (germline): MNHEY, SMNVEV (reference sequence). V lost 4 bases, J lost 2 bases, and 10 bases lay in between. The CDR3 here is CASSSRGHTDTQYF. Here the CDR3 DNA reads TGTGCCAGCAGTTCCCGCGGACACACAGATACGCAGTATTTT.

J is TRBJ2-3 and V is TRBV5-1; 9 bases align to TRBD2. Per the germline V gene, CDR1 is SGHRS and CDR2 is YFSETQ. Trimming at V came to 8 bases and at J to 0 bases, leaving 4 bases not matched to a gene. The CDR3 has 14 amino acids. The CDR3 loop is CASQTSGSTDTQYF. In DNA, the CDR3 is TGCGCCAGTCAGACTAGCGGAAGCACAGATACGCAGTATTTT.

This chain connects TRBV7-2 to TRBJ2-5; tentative D call: TRBD2 (6 bases). The CDR3 extends over 14 amino acids. With 5 bases removed from V and 2 bases from J, the gap between germline ends came to 12 bases. The germline CDR1 and CDR2 sequences are SGHTA and FQGNSA. The CDR3 protein is CASSQGGAQETQYF. CDR3 in DNA: TGTGCCAGCAGCCAAGGCGGGGCTCAAGAGACCCAGTACTTC.

This chain joins TRBV6-1 and TRBJ1-5; D perhaps matches TRBD1 (6 bases). V was pared by 7 bases and J by 1 base, with 11 bases between. The CDR3 totals 14 residues. Germline V gives CDR1 MNHNS, CDR2 SASEGT. The CDR3 here is CASTGARSNQPQHF. CDR3 DNA: TGTGCCAGCACAGGGGCGAGGAGCAATCAGCCCCAGCATTTT.

CDR3 region: CASSQAFRGGVGYTF. CDR3 in DNA: TGTGCCAGCAGCCAAGCTTTTCGGGGGGGGGTTGGCTACACCTTC. This chain joins TRBV4-2 and TRBJ1-2; D perhaps matches TRBD1 (5 bases). Per the germline V gene, CDR1 is LGHNA and CDR2 is YNFKEQ. This CDR3 has 15 residues. Trimming took off 1 base at V and 7 bases at J, with 16 bases between the two ends.

The genes are TRBV6-6 and TRBJ1-4; 8 bases agree with TRBD1. V lost 6 bases to trimming and J lost 3 bases; unmatched junction nucleotides: 6. Germline V gene sequence: CDR1 MNHNY, CDR2 SVGAGI (reference sequence). The length of the CDR3 is 15 residues. The CDR3 DNA is TGTGCCAGCAGGCCCGTACAGGGGGCTAATGAAAAACTGTTTTTT. Translation: CASRPVQGANEKLFF.

V gene TRBV28 combines with J gene TRBJ2-7, with 14 bases matching TRBD2. J was trimmed by 13 bases and V by 3 bases; bases with no gene match: 8. The germline CDR1 and CDR2 sequences are MDHEN and SYDVKM. The CDR3 extends over 14 amino acids. CDR3 sequence reads: CASSLGTSGREGYF. CDR3 nucleotides: TGTGCCAGCAGTTTGGGGACTAGCGGGAGAGAAGGATACTTC.

The chain is built from TRBV5-1 and TRBJ2-5; 9 nucleotides line up with TRBD2. V was clipped by 4 bases and J by 5 bases; unmatched bases: 27. Germline values: CDR1 SGHRS, CDR2 YFSETQ. This CDR3 is 21 amino acids long. CDR3 sequence (DNA): TGCGCCAGCAGCCTCCCCTCGGGACTAGCTGTCACGACCCCGAAGAAGGAGACCCAGTACTTC. Translation gives CASSLPSGLAVTTPKKETQYF.

V gene TRBV7-9 combines with J gene TRBJ1-4; the D gene is possibly TRBD1 (6 bases). The ends were cut back, 1 base at V and 6 bases at J, with 18 bases in the middle. The CDR3 contains 17 residues. Germline assignment: CDR1 SEHNR and CDR2 FQNEAQ (reference sequence). The CDR3 here is CASSLGTALPLDEKLFF. The DNA for the CDR3 is TGTGCCAGCAGCTTAGGGACAGCACTCCCTTTAGATGAAAAACTGTTTTTT.

The chain joins TRBV7-9 to TRBJ2-7; TRBD1 matches 9 bases. The CDR3 has 12 residues. The ends lost 5 bases at V and 7 bases at J; junction bases unmatched: 3. Germline V gene sequence: CDR1 SEHNR, CDR2 FQNEAQ (reference sequence). For the CDR3, the DNA is TGTGCCAGCAGCGGGACAGGGTATGAGCAGTACTTC. It is translated as CASSGTGYEQYF.

The rearrangement uses TRBV7-2 and TRBJ1-6; D uncertain. Per germline, CDR1 SGHTA and CDR2 FQGNSA. CDR3 length equals 13 residues. Deletions cut 5 bases from V and 7 bases from J, with 9 bases between. CDR3 sequence reads: CASSPIQNSPLHF. The DNA for the CDR3 is TGTGCCAGCAGCCCGATACAGAATTCACCCCTCCACTTT. Filled out from reference TRBV7-2 and TRBJ1-6, the complete variable domain reads GAGVSQSPSNKVTEKGKDVELRCDPISGHTALYWYRQSLGQGLEFLIYFQGNSAPDKSGLPSDRFSAERTGGSVSTLTIQRTQQEDSAVYLCASSPIQNSPLHFGNGTRLTVT.

The rearrangement links TRBV6-1 to TRBJ2-5; a possible D gene is TRBD2 (6 bases). From germline, CDR1 is MNHNS and CDR2 SASEGT. Trimming stripped 7 bases from V and 4 bases from J, with 13 bases between. The CDR3 covers 13 residues. The CDR3 protein is CASTQRRGETQYF. CDR3 nucleotides: TGTGCCAGCACCCAAAGGAGGGGAGAGACCCAGTACTTC.